This paragraph covers one T cell receptor beta chain sequence. Antigen: not known. Because the CDR3's place on the DNA is in doubt, the DNA is left out and the CDR3 is given as listed by TCRdb. From the 5' RACE reads, TCRdb called clonotypes with MiXCR, one entry per CDR3 protein. The data hold more than 30,000 distinct CDR3 sequences, with 9.5% to 11% observed a single time. This entry belongs to a study of CD8 T cells in ankylosing spondylitis. Notes on the study in general: Among TCR beta sequences, a motif of several highly homologous variants appeared characteristic of ankylosing spondylitis blood. The clones that were linked to disease were reported to be significantly enriched in matched synovial fluid samples from ankylosing spondylitis patients.

This clonotype was sampled from a male donor with ankylosing spondylitis. Material: synovial fluid, either unsorted or a sorted T cell fraction (not recorded which).

The CDR3: CASSIGGNKNCFF. V gene TRBV21-1 combines with J gene TRBJ1-4. TRBV21-1 is designated a pseudogene. The CDR3 sequence runs 13 residues, both termini included.